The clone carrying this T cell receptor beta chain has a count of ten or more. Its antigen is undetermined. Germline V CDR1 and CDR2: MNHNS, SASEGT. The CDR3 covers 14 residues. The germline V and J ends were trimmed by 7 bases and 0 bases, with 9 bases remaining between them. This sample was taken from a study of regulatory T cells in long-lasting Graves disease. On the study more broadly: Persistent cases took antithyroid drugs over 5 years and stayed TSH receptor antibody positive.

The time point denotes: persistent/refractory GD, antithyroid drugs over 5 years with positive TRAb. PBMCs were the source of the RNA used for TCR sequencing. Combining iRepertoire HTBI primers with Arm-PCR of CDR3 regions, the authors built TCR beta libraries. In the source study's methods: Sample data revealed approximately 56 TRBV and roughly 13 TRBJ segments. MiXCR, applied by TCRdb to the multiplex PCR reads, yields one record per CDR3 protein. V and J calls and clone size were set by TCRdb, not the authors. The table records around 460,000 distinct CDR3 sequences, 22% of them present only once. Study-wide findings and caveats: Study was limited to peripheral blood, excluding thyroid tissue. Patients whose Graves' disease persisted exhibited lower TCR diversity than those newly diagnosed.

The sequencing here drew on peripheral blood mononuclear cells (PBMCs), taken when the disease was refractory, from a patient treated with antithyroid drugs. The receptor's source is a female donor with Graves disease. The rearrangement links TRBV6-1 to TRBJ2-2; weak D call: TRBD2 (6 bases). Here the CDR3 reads CASKRLANTGELFF. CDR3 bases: TGTGCCAGCAAGCGACTAGCGAACACCGGGGAGCTGTTTTTT.